The TCR beta chain under discussion was sequenced for a study of blood T cell repertoires in COVID-19. Background on the study: From the United States, Italy and Spain came samples of acute and convalescent COVID-19. PBMCs, B-cell-depleted T cells, or T cells were the source of the cDNA or gDNA that made up the material.

Patients at the Seattle site were enrolled during active infection and followed longitudinally. Per the study methods: Estimation of nucleated cell counts was performed using reference gene primer amplification. TCRdb keeps only in-frame clones here, not all; method: immunoSEQ multiplex PCR. For V, J and clone size, that table is used; D and trimming come from the DNA. The sample contains 450,000 or so clones, 80% to 90% of which appear only once. Between the trimmed V and J ends, which lost 3 bases and 4 bases, there was a span of 9 bases. The CDR3 covers 13 residues. Germline values: CDR1 KGHSH, CDR2 LQKENI. This clone has a handful of counts. The same CDR3 also results from other DNA sequences found in this sample.

This TCR was recovered from a man between 18 and 29 years old with COVID-19, enrolled during active disease. Source material: peripheral blood. The rearrangement links TRBV18 to TRBJ1-1; possible D gene TRBD1, 6 bases. The CDR3 sequence: CASSPRGGTEAFF. DNA for the CDR3: TGTGCCAGCTCACCGAGGGGGGGCACTGAAGCTTTCTTT.